What follows describes a single T cell receptor beta chain. Its antigen is currently unknown. The data were taken from a study of immune cell composition in non-small cell lung cancer. Study-wide context: Lung adenocarcinoma or squamous carcinoma made up most tumours. The study, taken as a whole, reports: It was not proven that tumour-reactive clones equal dominant tumour-associated clones.

The data were produced by immunoSEQ multiplex PCR, yet TCRdb's version contains in-frame clones alone and is incomplete. Among about 10,000 clones listed, 64% were seen once. Frozen unsorted single-cell suspensions supplied the genomic DNA. Germline V CDR1 and CDR2: KGHSH, LQKENI. The V gene end was trimmed by 3 bases and the J gene end by 4 bases; junction bases not matched to a gene: 5. This CDR3 region has 16 residues. V gene TRBV18 combines with J gene TRBJ2-1; TRBD2 agrees at 11 bases. Source material: lung tumor tissue. This sequence was found in a human donor with non-small cell lung cancer. As DNA, the CDR3 is TGTGCCAGCTCACCCCAACTAGCGGGAGAGTACAATGAGCAGTTCTTC. Encoded protein: CASSPQLAGEYNEQFF.